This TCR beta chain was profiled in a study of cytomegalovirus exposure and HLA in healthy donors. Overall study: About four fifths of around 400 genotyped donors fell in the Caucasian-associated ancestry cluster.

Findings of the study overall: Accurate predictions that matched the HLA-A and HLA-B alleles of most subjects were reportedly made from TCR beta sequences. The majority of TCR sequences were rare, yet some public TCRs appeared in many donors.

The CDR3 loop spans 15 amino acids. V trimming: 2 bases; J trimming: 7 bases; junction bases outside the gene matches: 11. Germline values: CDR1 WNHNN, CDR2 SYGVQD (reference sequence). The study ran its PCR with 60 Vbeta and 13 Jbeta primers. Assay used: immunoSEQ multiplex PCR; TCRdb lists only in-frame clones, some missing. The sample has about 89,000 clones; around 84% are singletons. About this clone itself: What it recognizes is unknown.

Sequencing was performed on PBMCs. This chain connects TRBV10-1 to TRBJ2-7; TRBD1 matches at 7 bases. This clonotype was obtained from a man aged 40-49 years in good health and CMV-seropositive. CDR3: CASSERGTALGEQYF. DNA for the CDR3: TGCGCCAGCAGTGAGCGAGGGACAGCTCTTGGGGAGCAGTACTTC.